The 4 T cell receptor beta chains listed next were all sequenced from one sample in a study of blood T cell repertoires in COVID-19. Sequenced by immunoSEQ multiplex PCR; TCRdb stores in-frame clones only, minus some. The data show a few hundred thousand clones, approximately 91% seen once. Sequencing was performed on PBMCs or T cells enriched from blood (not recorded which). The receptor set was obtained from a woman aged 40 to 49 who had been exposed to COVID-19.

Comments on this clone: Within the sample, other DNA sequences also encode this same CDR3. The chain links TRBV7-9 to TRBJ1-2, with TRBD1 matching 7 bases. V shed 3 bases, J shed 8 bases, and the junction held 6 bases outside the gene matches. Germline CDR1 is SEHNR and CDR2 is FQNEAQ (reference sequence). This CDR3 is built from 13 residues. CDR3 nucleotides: TGTGCCAGCAGCTTTGGACAGGAGGGGGGCTACACCTTC. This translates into CASSFGQEGGYTF.

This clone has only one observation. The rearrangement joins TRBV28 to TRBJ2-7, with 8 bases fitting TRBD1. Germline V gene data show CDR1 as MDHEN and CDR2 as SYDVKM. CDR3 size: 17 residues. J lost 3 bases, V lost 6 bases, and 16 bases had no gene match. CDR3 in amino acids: CASRTFPGQGPNYEQYF. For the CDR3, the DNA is TGTGCCAGCAGAACATTTCCTGGACAGGGCCCCAACTACGAGCAGTACTTC.

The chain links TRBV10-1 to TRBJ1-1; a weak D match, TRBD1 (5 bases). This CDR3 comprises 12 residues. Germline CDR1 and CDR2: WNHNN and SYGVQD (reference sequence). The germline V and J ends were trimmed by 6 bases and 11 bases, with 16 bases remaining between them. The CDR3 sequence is CASSDDHRMAFF. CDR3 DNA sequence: TGCGCCAGCAGCGATGACCACAGGATGGCTTTCTTT.

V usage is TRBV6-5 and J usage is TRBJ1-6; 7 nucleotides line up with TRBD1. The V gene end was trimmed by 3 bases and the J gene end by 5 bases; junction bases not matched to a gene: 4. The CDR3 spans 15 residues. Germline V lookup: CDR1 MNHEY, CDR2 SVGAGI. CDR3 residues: CASSYRQGDNSPLHF. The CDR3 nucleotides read TGTGCCAGCAGTTATCGACAGGGTGATAATTCACCCCTCCACTTT.